The 30 T cell receptor beta chains reported below all come from one sample, sequenced in a study of cytomegalovirus exposure and HLA in healthy donors. PCR used 60 Vbeta primers and 13 Jbeta primers. Sequenced by immunoSEQ multiplex PCR; TCRdb stores in-frame clones only, minus some. This sample has about 150,000 clones; about 60% occur once, and the top ten carry around 7.1%. Sequences were obtained from PBMCs. These receptors originate from a woman aged 55 to 70 in good health and CMV-seropositive.

The chain uses TRBV2 and TRBJ1-4, with TRBD1 identical over 7 bases. Germline V CDR1 and CDR2: SNHLY, FYNNEI. The CDR3 spans 15 residues. Trimming removed 6 bases from V and 5 bases from J; junction bases left unmatched: 9. The DNA for the CDR3 is TGTGCCAGCAGGCACCTTGGGACAGAGAATGAAAAACTGTTTTTT. Protein sequence: CASRHLGTENEKLFF.

CDR3 bases: TGTGCCAGCAGCGGAAGTCCTAGCGGGAGAGGAGCCGGGGAGCTGTTTTTT. Translation gives CASSGSPSGRGAGELFF. V and J are TRBV9 and TRBJ2-2; TRBD2 agrees at 10 bases. After removal of 3 bases from V and 6 bases from J, the junction contained 11 bases not matched to a gene. The CDR3 is 17 amino acids. Germline-derived CDR1 and CDR2 are SGDLS and YYNGEE.

The gene calls are TRBV7-6 and TRBJ2-2; 9 bases are a match to TRBD2. CDR1 is SGHVS, CDR2 FNYEAQ, per germline. This CDR3 has 15 amino acids. Trimming cost V 6 bases and J 5 bases; bases outside gene matches: 7. In DNA form, the CDR3 reads TGTGCCAGCAGGAAAAATAGCGGGAGTACCGGGGAGCTGTTTTTT. Translated, it gives CASRKNSGSTGELFF.

CDR3 in amino acids: CASSSQGIEGTEAFF. In DNA form, the CDR3 reads TGCGCCAGCAGCTCACAGGGGATCGAGGGAACTGAAGCTTTCTTT. V gene TRBV5-1 combines with J gene TRBJ1-1; TRBD1 agrees at 7 bases. The V gene's germline CDR1 is SGHRS and CDR2 YFSETQ. V trimming: 3 bases; J trimming: 5 bases; junction bases outside the gene matches: 10. There are 15 residues in the CDR3. The variable domain in full, with the rest retrieved from reference TRBV5-1 and TRBJ1-1, is KAGVTQTPRYLIKTRGQQVTLSCSPISGHRSVSWYQQTPGQGLQFLFEYFSETQRNKGNFPGRFSGRQFSNSRSEMNVSTLELGDSALYLCASSSQGIEGTEAFFGQGTRLTVV.

This clone was observed a few times. V is TRBV2 and J is TRBJ1-2, with D possibly matching TRBD1 (6 bases). The CDR3 spans 15 residues. The V end lost 9 bases, the J end lost 0 bases, and 17 bases lay between the germline ends. Germline V gene lookup returns CDR1 SNHLY and CDR2 FYNNEI. CDR3 bases: TGTGCCAGTTCTAAGGGACAACTACCTAACTATGGCTACACCTTC. This encodes CASSKGQLPNYGYTF. Filled out from reference TRBV2 and TRBJ1-2, the complete variable domain reads EPEVTQTPSHQVTQMGQEVILRCVPISNHLYFYWYRQILGQKVEFLVSFYNNEISEKSEIFDDQFSVERPDGSNFTLKIRSTKLEDSAMYFCASSKGQLPNYGYTFGSGTRLTVV.

The chain uses TRBV5-1 and TRBJ2-1, with 12 positions matching TRBD2. The CDR3 runs to 15 residues. CDR1 and CDR2 (germline): SGHRS, YFSETQ. V shed 2 bases, J shed 6 bases, and the junction held 3 bases outside the gene matches. As DNA, the CDR3 is TGCGCCAGCAGCTTCCTAGCGGGAGGGCCCAATGAGCAGTTCTTC. Amino acid sequence: CASSFLAGGPNEQFF.

The CDR3 loop is CASKDGGTSSYNEQFF. As DNA, the CDR3 is TGTGCCAGTAAGGATGGCGGAACTAGCTCCTACAATGAGCAGTTCTTC. The chain is built from TRBV19 and TRBJ2-1; a possible D gene is TRBD2 (5 bases). This CDR3 is 16 amino acids long. V lost 7 bases and J 0 bases, leaving 16 bases between the germline ends. Per germline, CDR1 LNHDA and CDR2 SQIVND (reference sequence).

This clone was counted between two and nine times. This chain links TRBV9 with TRBJ1-2; a weak D match, TRBD1 (5 bases). The CDR3 spans 13 residues. The ends were cut back, 3 bases at V and 2 bases at J, with 8 bases in the middle. Germline V CDR1 and CDR2: SGDLS, YYNGEE. The CDR3 bases are TGTGCCAGCAGCGACTCAGGGAACTATGGCTACACCTTC. This codes for CASSDSGNYGYTF. Looking up the rest from reference TRBV9 and TRBJ1-2 gives the full variable domain: DSGVTQTPKHLITATGQRVTLRCSPRSGDLSVYWYQQSLDQGLQFLIQYYNGEERAKGNILERFSAQQFPDLHSELNLSSLELGDSALYFCASSDSGNYGYTFGSGTRLTVV.

This chain links TRBV29-1 with TRBJ2-7, with TRBD1 identical over 7 bases. The CDR3 contains 12 residues. Germline V gene data show CDR1 as SQVTM and CDR2 as ANQGSEA. The V and J ends lost 7 bases and 7 bases, in that order; junction bases with no gene match: 10. The CDR3 bases are TGCAGCGCGAACAGGGGACCGGGAGAGCAGTACTTC. Translation: CSANRGPGEQYF.

V usage is TRBV7-2 and J usage is TRBJ1-4; 7 bases are shared with TRBD1. The CDR3 consists of 14 residues. V was clipped by 6 bases and J by 4 bases; unmatched bases: 5. CDR1 and CDR2 from the germline V gene are SGHTA and FQGNSA. The CDR3 DNA follows: TGTGCCAGCAGAAAGGGACAGCTTAATGAAAAACTGTTTTTT. It specifies CASRKGQLNEKLFF.

The chain uses TRBV28 and TRBJ2-7, with D maybe TRBD1 (5 bases). The germline V and J ends were trimmed by 8 bases and 5 bases, with 16 bases remaining between them. The length of the CDR3 is 13 residues. CDR1 and CDR2 (germline): MDHEN, SYDVKM. For the CDR3, the DNA is TGTGCCAGCTGGGGCAGCCTTGGGAACGAGCAGTACTTC. Translated, it gives CASWGSLGNEQYF.

This clone was counted only a few times. The chain carries TRBV6-6 and TRBJ1-4; perhaps TRBD1 as D (6 bases). There are 16 residues in the CDR3. Germline V gives CDR1 MNHNY, CDR2 SVGAGI (reference sequence). The ends were cut back, 5 bases at V and 0 bases at J, with 13 bases in the middle. The CDR3 spells CASSRRDTATNEKLFF. The CDR3 DNA follows: TGTGCCAGCAGTCGCCGGGACACTGCAACTAATGAAAAACTGTTTTTT.

The CDR3 region has the DNA TGCGCCAGCAGCGTGGGACTAGCGGGAGGAGGCACAGATACGCAGTATTTT. Its protein product is CASSVGLAGGGTDTQYF. The chain couples TRBV5-1 to TRBJ2-3, with 15 bases aligning to TRBD2. J lost 1 base, V lost 4 bases, and 4 bases had no gene match. CDR3 size: 17 residues. Germline V gene sequence: CDR1 SGHRS, CDR2 YFSETQ.

This clone was picked up a small number of times. The chain joins TRBV11-3 to TRBJ2-3, with TRBD1 matching 7 bases. CDR1 and CDR2 (germline): SGHNT, YENEEA. The CDR3 spans 14 residues. V trimming: 5 bases; J trimming: 2 bases; junction bases outside the gene matches: 4. CDR3 bases: TGTGCCAGCAGCCCGGGACAGAACACAGATACGCAGTATTTT. Translated, it gives CASSPGQNTDTQYF. Together with reference TRBV11-3 and TRBJ2-3, the CDR3 gives the full variable domain: EAGVVQSPRYKIIEKKQPVAFWCNPISGHNTLYWYLQNLGQGPELLIRYENEEAVDDSQLPKDRFSAERLKGVDSTLKIQPAELGDSAVYLCASSPGQNTDTQYFGPGTRLTVL.

The J gene is TRBJ2-5, the V gene TRBV5-6; tentative D call: TRBD2 (6 bases). CDR1 is SGHDT, CDR2 YYEEEE, per germline. The V and J ends lost 1 base and 4 bases respectively, with 8 bases between them. The CDR3 extends over 13 amino acids. CDR3 nucleotide sequence: TGTGCCAGCAGCTTGTTAGCGGCAGAGACCCAGTACTTC. Translating gives CASSLLAAETQYF.

About this clone itself: The sample contains more than one DNA sequence encoding this CDR3. J is TRBJ2-7 and V is TRBV5-4; D may be TRBD1 (6 bases). The CDR3 contains 13 residues. Germline CDR1 is SGHNT and CDR2 is YYREEE (reference sequence). The V gene lost 2 bases and the J gene lost 2 bases, with 8 bases spanning the gap. The CDR3 reads CASSLTGTYEQYF. The CDR3 DNA follows: TGTGCCAGCAGCTTAACAGGGACCTACGAGCAGTACTTC.

The chain is built from TRBV4-1 and TRBJ2-5; 13 bases fit TRBD2. V trimming: 3 bases; J trimming: 5 bases; junction bases outside the gene matches: 9. This CDR3 has 17 residues. Germline V gene sequence: CDR1 MGHRA, CDR2 YSYEKL. CDR3 sequence: CASSQVPLTSGRETQYF. The CDR3 nucleotides read TGCGCCAGCAGCCAGGTCCCCCTGACTAGCGGGAGGGAGACCCAGTACTTC.

This clone has more than one count but fewer than ten. CDR3 amino acids: CASSFGGEMFKEQYF. The CDR3 nucleotides read TGTGCCAGCAGTTTCGGAGGCGAGATGTTTAAAGAGCAGTACTTC. The gene calls are TRBV28 and TRBJ2-7; tentatively, D is TRBD2 (5 bases). V was cut by 3 bases and J by 7 bases, with 19 bases left in between. The CDR3 is made up of 15 amino acids. Germline-derived CDR1 and CDR2 are MDHEN and SYDVKM.

This sequence joins TRBV5-1 and TRBJ2-2, with 9 bases lining up with TRBD1. Germline V gene data show CDR1 as SGHRS and CDR2 as YFSETQ. The CDR3 spans 17 residues. V gave up 4 bases and J gave up 5 bases; unmatched junction bases: 12. The CDR3 DNA reads as TGCGCCAGCAGCGGGACCTGGACAGGGGATTATACCGGGGAGCTGTTTTTT. Protein product: CASSGTWTGDYTGELFF.

This clone was detected a few times. The chain recombines TRBV7-9 with TRBJ2-7, with 12 bases fitting TRBD1. Losses at the gene ends were 5 bases for V and 4 bases for J; bases not matched to a gene: 6. CDR1 and CDR2 (germline): SEHNR, FQNEAQ (reference sequence). This CDR3 is built from 15 residues. The CDR3 loop is CASSPMGQGAYEQYF. CDR3 bases: TGTGCCAGCAGCCCGATGGGACAGGGGGCGTACGAGCAGTACTTC.

CDR3 region: CATRRLTSGRAIGANVLTF. CDR3 in DNA: TGTGCCACCAGGAGGCTCACTAGCGGGAGGGCCATTGGGGCCAACGTCCTGACTTTC. The chain joins TRBV15 to TRBJ2-6; 13 bases agree with TRBD2. Trimming cost V 6 bases and J 3 bases; bases outside gene matches: 11. The germline gives CDR1 LNHNV, CDR2 YYDKDF (reference sequence). The CDR3 loop spans 19 amino acids. The full variable domain, its missing parts supplied by reference TRBV15 and TRBJ2-6, is DAMVIQNPRYQVTQFGKPVTLSCSQTLNHNVMYWYQQKSSQAPKLLFHYYDKDFNNEADTPDNFQSRRPNTSFCFLDIRSPGLGDTAMYLCATRRLTSGRAIGANVLTFGAGSRLTVL.

The chain is built from TRBV5-6 and TRBJ2-3; TRBD2 aligns across 12 bases. The CDR3 length is 16 residues. The germline CDR1 and CDR2 sequences are SGHDT and YYEEEE. V lost 3 bases and J lost 2; bases outside the gene matches: 4. CDR3 in DNA: TGTGCCAGCAGCTCGGGACTAGCGGGTTTCACAGATACGCAGTATTTT. As protein: CASSSGLAGFTDTQYF. Filled out from reference TRBV5-6 and TRBJ2-3, the complete variable domain reads DAGVTQSPTHLIKTRGQQVTLRCSPKSGHDTVSWYQQALGQGPQFIFQYYEEEERQRGNFPDRFSGHQFPNYSSELNVNALLLGDSALYLCASSSGLAGFTDTQYFGPGTRLTVL.

The chain links TRBV2 to TRBJ1-1; D ambiguous. The CDR3 has 13 amino acids. V was shortened by 6 bases and J by 3 bases, with 11 bases between the two germline ends. Germline V CDR1 and CDR2: SNHLY, FYNNEI. DNA for the CDR3: TGTGCCAGCAGGCCCTTAGTGGACACTGAAGCTTTCTTT. Protein: CASRPLVDTEAFF.

This chain links TRBV5-4 with TRBJ2-7, with 8 nucleotides matching TRBD2. Trimming removed 0 bases from V and 5 bases from J; junction bases left unmatched: 7. The CDR3 is made up of 15 amino acids. CDR1 and CDR2 from the germline V gene are SGHNT and YYREEE (reference sequence). The CDR3 spells CASSLATGGPDEQYF. CDR3 bases: TGTGCCAGCAGCTTGGCTACGGGAGGGCCGGACGAGCAGTACTTC.

The V and J genes are TRBV4-2 and TRBJ1-5; possible D gene TRBD1, 5 bases. The CDR3 is 18 amino acids. The germline V and J ends were trimmed by 3 bases and 0 bases, with 18 bases remaining between them. CDR1 and CDR2 from the germline V gene are LGHNA and YNFKEQ. The CDR3 DNA reads TGTGCCAGCAGCCACGACGTACGAGGACAATATAGCAATCAGCCCCAGCATTTT. It translates to CASSHDVRGQYSNQPQHF.

The rearrangement links TRBV5-6 to TRBJ2-3, with D possibly being TRBD2 (7 bases). CDR3 length: 16 amino acids. The germline CDR1 and CDR2 sequences are SGHDT and YYEEEE. V lost 4 bases, J lost 0 bases, and 15 bases lay in between. The CDR3 DNA sequence: TGTGCCAGCAGCGTGACAGGACTAGATAGCACAGATACGCAGTATTTT. It yields the protein CASSVTGLDSTDTQYF.

This clone has a count of ten or more. This sequence joins TRBV6-1 and TRBJ2-2; TRBD2 matches at 13 bases. Germline V lookup: CDR1 MNHNS, CDR2 SASEGT. V dropped 7 bases and J dropped 6; count of bases not matched to a gene: 5. CDR3 length equals 15 residues. The CDR3 DNA sequence: TGTGCCAGCAACGGACTAGCGGGAGAGGCCGGGGAGCTGTTTTTT. As protein: CASNGLAGEAGELFF.

The chain links TRBV7-8 to TRBJ2-7; TRBD1 agrees at 10 bases. This CDR3 region has 15 residues. Germline assignment: CDR1 SGHVS and CDR2 FQNEAQ. Trimming at V came to 5 bases and at J to 6 bases, leaving 10 bases not matched to a gene. The CDR3, as DNA: TGTGCCAGCAGCCCGACAGGGGGCCTTCTAGGCGAGCAGTACTTC. Translation gives CASSPTGGLLGEQYF.

This chain links TRBV5-1 with TRBJ1-1; D might be TRBD1 (5 bases). The CDR3 is made up of 14 amino acids. The V end was cut by 0 bases, the J end by 5 bases, with 11 bases between. Per the germline V gene, CDR1 is SGHRS and CDR2 is YFSETQ. The CDR3 is CASSLARVGTEAFF. The CDR3, as DNA: TGCGCCAGCAGCTTGGCCAGGGTCGGGACTGAAGCTTTCTTT.

The rearrangement uses TRBV2 and TRBJ1-5; D ambiguous. Germline CDR1 is SNHLY and CDR2 is FYNNEI. The CDR3 loop spans 15 amino acids. V lost 3 bases and J 2 bases, leaving 11 bases between the germline ends. CDR3 amino acids: CASSDNLPGNQPQHF. For the CDR3, the DNA is TGTGCCAGCAGTGATAATTTGCCGGGCAATCAGCCCCAGCATTTT.